This T cell receptor (beta chain) came from a study of shared clonotypes between healthy human individuals. Study at large: The study used three CD4 naive, three CD4 memory, two CD8 naive and one CD8 memory plate per donor.

To note about this clone: Its antigen is currently unknown.

Study results and caveats: Roughly 5% of naive CD4 clonotypes were shared across a few donors. Non-shared clonotypes had lower generation probabilities than those shared by all four donors.

CDR3 length: 17 residues. V lost 4 bases and J lost 5; bases outside the gene matches: 16. CDR1 is MDHEN and CDR2 is SYDVKM in the germline V gene. Samples underwent the assay at deep level. Sequencing was performed with immunoSEQ multiplex PCR; in TCRdb, only in-frame clones are kept and a portion is missing. In the table there are 110,000 or so clones, around 66% of which are singletons. The TCR sequence derives from a woman aged 25 to 45 in good health. Material: memory CD8+ T cells sorted from blood. Described subset: CD45RO+ cells pooled with CCR7-negative TemRA cells. This chain uses TRBV28 with TRBJ1-1, with TRBD1 matching over 7 bases. The CDR3 nucleotides are TGTGCCAGCAGTTCCAATCGCCCCTGGACAGGTCCAACTGAAGCTTTCTTT. Protein: CASSSNRPWTGPTEAFF.